This T cell receptor (beta chain) was sequenced for a study of cytomegalovirus exposure and HLA in healthy donors. Overall study findings and caveats: Later on, an analysis showed TCR association rates differing by HLA locus, with DRB1 the most and HLA-C the fewest. The study recorded 164 TCR beta chains that were cytomegalovirus-associated. Per a later analysis, HLA-associated TCR beta chains showed more clonal expansion than other, equally common TCR beta chains.

Germline V gene data show CDR1 as MNHEY and CDR2 as SMNVEV (reference sequence). The V end was cut by 6 bases, the J end by 4 bases, with 21 bases between. CDR3 size: 16 residues. Regarding donors, all were healthy bone marrow donors. The PCR made use of 60 Vbeta and 13 Jbeta primers. The repertoire was sequenced with immunoSEQ multiplex PCR; TCRdb's copy has only in-frame clones and lacks some. Among about 160,000 clones listed, about 64% were seen once. Comment on this clone: Its antigen is unknown.

The source is a woman in her fifties or sixties in good health and CMV-seropositive. This rearrangement joins TRBV27 to TRBJ1-2; possible D gene TRBD1, 6 bases. The sample consisted of PBMCs. As DNA, the CDR3 is TGTGCCAGCAGATCCTATTCAAGGGGGAATGCCTATGGCTACACCTTC. Translating gives CASRSYSRGNAYGYTF.